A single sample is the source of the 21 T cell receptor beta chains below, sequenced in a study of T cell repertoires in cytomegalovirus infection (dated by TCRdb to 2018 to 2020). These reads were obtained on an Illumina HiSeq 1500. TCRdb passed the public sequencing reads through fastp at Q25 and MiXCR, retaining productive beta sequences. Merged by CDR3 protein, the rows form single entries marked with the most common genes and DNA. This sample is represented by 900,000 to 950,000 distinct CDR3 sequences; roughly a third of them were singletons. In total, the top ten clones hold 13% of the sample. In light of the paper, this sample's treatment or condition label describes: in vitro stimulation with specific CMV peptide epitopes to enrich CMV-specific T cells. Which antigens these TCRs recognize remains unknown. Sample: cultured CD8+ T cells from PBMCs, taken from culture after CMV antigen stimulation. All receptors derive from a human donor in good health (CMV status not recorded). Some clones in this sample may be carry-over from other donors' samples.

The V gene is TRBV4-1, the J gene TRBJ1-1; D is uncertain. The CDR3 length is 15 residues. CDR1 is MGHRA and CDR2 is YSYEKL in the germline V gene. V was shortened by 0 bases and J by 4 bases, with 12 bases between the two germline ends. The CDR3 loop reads CASSQDHRAGTEAFF. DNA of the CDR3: TGCGCCAGCAGCCAAGATCACCGGGCCGGCACTGAAGCTTTCTTT.

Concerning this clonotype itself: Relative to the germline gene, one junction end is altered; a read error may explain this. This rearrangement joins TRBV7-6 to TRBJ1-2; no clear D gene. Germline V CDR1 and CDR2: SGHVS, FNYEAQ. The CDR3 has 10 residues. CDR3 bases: TGTGCCAGCAGCTTAGATCGGGTCAGCTTC. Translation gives CASSLDRVSF.

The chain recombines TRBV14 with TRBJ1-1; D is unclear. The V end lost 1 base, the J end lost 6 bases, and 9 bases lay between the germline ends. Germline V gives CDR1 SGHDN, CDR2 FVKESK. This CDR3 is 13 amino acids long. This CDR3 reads CASSQGRWPEAFF. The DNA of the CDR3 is TGTGCCAGCAGCCAAGGGAGGTGGCCTGAAGCTTTCTTT.

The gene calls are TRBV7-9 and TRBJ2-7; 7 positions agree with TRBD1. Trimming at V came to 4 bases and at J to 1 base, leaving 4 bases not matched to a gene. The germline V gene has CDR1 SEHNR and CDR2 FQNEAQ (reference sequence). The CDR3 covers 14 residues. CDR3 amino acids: CASSSPGQSYEQYV. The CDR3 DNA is TGTGCCAGCAGCTCTCCGGGACAGTCCTACGAGCAGTACGTC.

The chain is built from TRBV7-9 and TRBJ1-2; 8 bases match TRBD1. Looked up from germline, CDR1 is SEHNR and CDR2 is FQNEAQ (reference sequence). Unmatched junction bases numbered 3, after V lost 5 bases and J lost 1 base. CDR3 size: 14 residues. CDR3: CASSGQGVNYGYTF. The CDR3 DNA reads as TGTGCCAGCAGCGGACAGGGAGTTAACTATGGCTACACCTTC.

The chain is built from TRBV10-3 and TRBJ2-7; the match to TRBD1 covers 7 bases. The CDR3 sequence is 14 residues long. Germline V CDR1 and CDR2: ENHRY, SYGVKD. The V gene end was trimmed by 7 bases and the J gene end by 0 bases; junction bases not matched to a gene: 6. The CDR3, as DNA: TGTGCCATCACCGGGACAGACCGCTCCTACGAGCAGTACTTC. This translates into CAITGTDRSYEQYF.

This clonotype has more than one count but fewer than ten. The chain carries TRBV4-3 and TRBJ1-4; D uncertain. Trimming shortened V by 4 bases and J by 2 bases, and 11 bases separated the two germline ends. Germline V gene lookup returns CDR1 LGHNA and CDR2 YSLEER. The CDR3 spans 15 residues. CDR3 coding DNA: TGCGCCAGCAGCCCCGGCAGCTCGACTAATGAAAAACTGTTTTTT. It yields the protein CASSPGSSTNEKLFF.

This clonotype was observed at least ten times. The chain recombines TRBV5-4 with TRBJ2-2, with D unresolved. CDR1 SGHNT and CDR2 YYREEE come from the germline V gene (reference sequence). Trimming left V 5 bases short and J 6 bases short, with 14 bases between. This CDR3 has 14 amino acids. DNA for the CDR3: TGTGCCAGCAGTTTCGGTCTGTCGGCCGGGGAGCTGTTTTTT. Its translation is CASSFGLSAGELFF.

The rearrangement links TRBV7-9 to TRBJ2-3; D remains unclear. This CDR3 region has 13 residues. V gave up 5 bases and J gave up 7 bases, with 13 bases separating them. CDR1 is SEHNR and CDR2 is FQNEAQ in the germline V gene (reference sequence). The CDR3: CASSTPSWYTQYF. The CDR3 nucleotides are TGTGCCAGCAGCACCCCATCGTGGTATACGCAGTATTTT.

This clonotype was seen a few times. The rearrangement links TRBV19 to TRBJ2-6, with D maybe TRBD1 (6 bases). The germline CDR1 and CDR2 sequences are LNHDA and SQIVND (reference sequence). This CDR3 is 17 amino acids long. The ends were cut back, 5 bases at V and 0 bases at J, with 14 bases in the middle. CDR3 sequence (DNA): TGTGCCAGTAGTTATGACAGGACCCCCTCTGGGGCCAACGTCCTGACTTTC. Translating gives CASSYDRTPSGANVLTF.

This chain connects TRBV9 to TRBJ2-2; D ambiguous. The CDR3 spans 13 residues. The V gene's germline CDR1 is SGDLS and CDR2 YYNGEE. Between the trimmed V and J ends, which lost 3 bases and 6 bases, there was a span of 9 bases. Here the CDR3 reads CASSGSRSGELFF. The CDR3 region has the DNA TGTGCCAGCAGCGGATCCAGGTCCGGGGAGCTGTTTTTT.

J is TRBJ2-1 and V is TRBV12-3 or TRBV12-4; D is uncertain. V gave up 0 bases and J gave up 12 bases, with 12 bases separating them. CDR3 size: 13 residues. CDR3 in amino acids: CASSLADRWGQFF. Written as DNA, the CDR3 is TGTGCCAGCAGTTTAGCCGACCGTTGGGGGCAGTTCTTC.

CDR3 sequence reads: CASSEYFPTNTGQGARGYTF. The CDR3 bases are TGTGCCAGCAGTGAATATTTCCCCACCAACACGGGACAGGGGGCACGTGGCTACACCTTC. The chain has TRBV25-1 and TRBJ1-2, with TRBD1 matching 12 bases. V trimming: 0 bases; J trimming: 7 bases; junction bases outside the gene matches: 18. This CDR3 spans 20 amino acids. Germline assignment: CDR1 MGHDK and CDR2 SYGVNS.

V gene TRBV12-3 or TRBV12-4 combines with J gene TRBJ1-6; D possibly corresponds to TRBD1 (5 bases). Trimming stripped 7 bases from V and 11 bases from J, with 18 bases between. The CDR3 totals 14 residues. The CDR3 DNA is TGTGCCAGCAATTCTGGGGACTCCAGCCCACCCCTCCACTTT. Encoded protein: CASNSGDSSPPLHF.

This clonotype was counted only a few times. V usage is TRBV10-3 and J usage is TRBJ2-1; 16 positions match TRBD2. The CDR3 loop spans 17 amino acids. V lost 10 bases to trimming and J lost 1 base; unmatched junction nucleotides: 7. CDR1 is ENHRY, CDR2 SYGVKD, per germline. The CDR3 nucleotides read TGTGCCACCCGGGGGACTAGCGGGGGGGGGTCCTACAATGAGCAGTTCTTC. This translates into CATRGTSGGGSYNEQFF.

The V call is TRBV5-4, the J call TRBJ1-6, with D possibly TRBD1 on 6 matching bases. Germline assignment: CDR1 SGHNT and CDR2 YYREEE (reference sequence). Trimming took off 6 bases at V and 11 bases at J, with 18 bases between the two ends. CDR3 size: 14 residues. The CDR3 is CASNQQGSVAPLHF. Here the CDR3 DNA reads TGTGCCAGCAACCAACAGGGAAGTGTGGCACCCCTCCACTTT.

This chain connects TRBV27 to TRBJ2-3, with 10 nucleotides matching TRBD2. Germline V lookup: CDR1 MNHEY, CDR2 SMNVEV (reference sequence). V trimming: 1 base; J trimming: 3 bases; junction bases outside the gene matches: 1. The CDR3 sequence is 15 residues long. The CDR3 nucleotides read TGTGCCAGCAGTTTATATAGCGGGGGGACAGATACGCAGTATTTT. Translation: CASSLYSGGTDTQYF.

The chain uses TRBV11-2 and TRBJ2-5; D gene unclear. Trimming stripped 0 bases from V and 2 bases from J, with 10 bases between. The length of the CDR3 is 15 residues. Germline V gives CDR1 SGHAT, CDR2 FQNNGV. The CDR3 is CASSLEWDVQETQYF. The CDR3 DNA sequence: TGTGCCAGCAGCTTAGAGTGGGATGTTCAAGAGACCCAGTACTTC. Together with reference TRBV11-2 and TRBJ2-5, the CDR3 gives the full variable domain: EAGVAQSPRYKIIEKRQSVAFWCNPISGHATLYWYQQILGQGPKLLIQFQNNGVVDDSQLPKDRFSAERLKGVDSTLKIQPAKLEDSAVYLCASSLEWDVQETQYFGPGTRLLVL.

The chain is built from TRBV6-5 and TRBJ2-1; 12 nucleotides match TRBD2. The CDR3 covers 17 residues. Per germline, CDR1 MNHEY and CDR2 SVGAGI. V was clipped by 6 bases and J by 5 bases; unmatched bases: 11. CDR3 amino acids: CASSRLAGAPIDNEQFF. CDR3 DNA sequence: TGTGCCAGCAGCCGACTAGCGGGGGCTCCCATTGACAATGAGCAGTTCTTC.

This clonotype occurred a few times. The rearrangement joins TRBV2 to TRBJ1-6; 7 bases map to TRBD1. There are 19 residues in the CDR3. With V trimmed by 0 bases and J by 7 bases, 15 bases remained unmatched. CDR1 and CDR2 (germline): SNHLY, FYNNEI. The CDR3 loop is CASSEARWGGQGENSPLHF. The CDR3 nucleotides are TGTGCCAGCAGTGAAGCGAGATGGGGAGGGCAGGGGGAGAATTCACCCCTCCACTTT.

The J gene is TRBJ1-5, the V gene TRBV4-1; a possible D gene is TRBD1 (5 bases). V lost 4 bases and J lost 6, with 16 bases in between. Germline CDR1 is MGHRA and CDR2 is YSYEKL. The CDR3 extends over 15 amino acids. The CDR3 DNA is TGCGCCAGCAGCCCCAGATGGGGGAATCCTCAGCCCCAGCATTTT. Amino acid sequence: CASSPRWGNPQPQHF.